This TCR beta chain was found in a study of T cell responses to AZD1222 COVID-19 vaccine (dated by TCRdb to the early 2020s). About the investigation overall: AZD1222 recipients with second doses at about 4 weeks or about 12 weeks were pooled, because spike-specific TCR depth and breadth did not differ between schedules. TCR sequencing was performed for 230 to 250 trial participants, of whom about 200 were given two doses of AZD1222 and around 26 were given two doses of MenACWY control vaccine. Trial participants were enrolled by age into subgroups of 18-55, 56-69 and 70-plus years, and roughly 150, 30 and 60 TCR-sequenced participants, respectively, were included in these subgroups.

The CDR3 regions of human TCRbeta chains were analyzed by immunosequencing. Turning to the authors' computational methods: Repertoire TCRs were checked for matches against a reference library of SARS-CoV-2-specific TCRs that had been generated using the MIRA antigen-specificity platform. Breadth was defined as the fraction of unique TCRs that were SARS-CoV-2-associated, and depth was defined as the fraction of total T cells that were SARS-CoV-2-associated. Using the MIRA data, each spike-specific TCR was mapped to the spike region that the TCR reacts to and placed in a CD4 or CD8 class. Log10-transformed breadth and depth values were compared by one-way ANOVA with Sidak's multiple comparisons tests. Not all clones reach the TCRdb copy of this immuneACCESS table, which keeps in-frame sequences only. Checked studies attribute under half of the gap to unresolved V genes and leave the rest unexplained. That table gives V, J and clone size, and the DNA gave D and trimming. The sample profile shows over 100,000 clones; 91% of them were found once. The top ten hold less than 8.5% of the sample.

Study-wide conclusions, independent of this receptor: Conclusions about previously exposed vaccinees are limited because only five to seven AZD1222 recipients were SARS-CoV-2 seropositive at baseline. Because no day 14 peak-response samples were available, repertoires were characterized only after the peak T cell response. Participants were mostly white British and included more females than males, and it was suggested by the authors that clonal diversity may have been underestimated. The vaccine-associated CD4 TCRs covered the entire spike protein, and the dominant responses fell in regions 160-218 and 743-854. A significant rise in spike-specific TCR breadth and depth was observed after two AZD1222 doses relative to day 0 and relative to MenACWY recipients. In the small 56-69-year group, the increase in depth fell short of significance, most likely because of low power. Nearly half of unique spike-specific TCRs reportedly recognized epitopes outside regions mutated in the B.1.351 and B.1.1.7 variants.

In regard to this clone: Its antigen is not yet known. Base qualities are not at hand, and no much larger clone is one base apart.

In light of the paper, this sample's time point label describes: baseline before first vaccination. Vaccinee samples came from UK trials COV001 and COV002, including a single-blind randomized controlled phase 2/3 trial of AZD1222 (ChAdOx1 nCoV-19) in healthy adults. For TCRbeta chain sequencing, PBMC samples from trial participants were taken at day 0 and at day 28 after the second dose. The origin of this receptor is an adult in good health. Source: peripheral blood, taken on day 0 of AZD1222 vaccination.

The DNA sequence is as follows: TGTGCCAGCAGTCCGAATAGCAATCAGCCCCAGCATTTT. Its coded protein is CASSPNSNQPQHF. The V and J genes are TRBV2 and TRBJ1-5, with the D gene not confidently named. The germline V gene specifies SNHLY as CDR1 and FYNNEI as CDR2. Spanning cysteine to phenylalanine, the CDR3 consists of 13 amino acids. Only the CDR3 part of the read is kept: 39 bases, read in frame from the first base. At the junction V is shortened by 5 bases and J by 0 bases, with 5 bases in between.